This T cell receptor beta chain is drawn from a study of T cell responses to AZD1222 COVID-19 vaccine. Remarks on this clone: The target antigen is unknown.

This CDR3 has 14 residues. Trimming took 11 bases from V and 0 from J, leaving 15 bases between them. Germline CDR1 reads LGHDT; CDR2 reads YNNKEL (reference sequence). The assay was immunoSEQ multiplex PCR, and TCRdb's table has in-frame clones only and misses some. Of 90,000 to 100,000 clones in the sample, roughly 88% were seen once. General observations from the study: Targets within unmutated variant regions were reportedly found for nearly half of spike-specific TCRs.

The receptor was isolated from an adult who received the AZD1222 COVID-19 vaccine. The sample here was peripheral blood, taken 28 days after the second AZD1222 dose. This sequence joins TRBV3-1 (or the pseudogene TRBV3-2) and TRBJ2-3, with D possibly being TRBD1 or TRBD2 (5 bases each). The CDR3: CASGTGSSTDTQYF. The CDR3 coding sequence is TGTGCCTCTGGGACGGGATCTAGCACAGATACGCAGTATTTT.